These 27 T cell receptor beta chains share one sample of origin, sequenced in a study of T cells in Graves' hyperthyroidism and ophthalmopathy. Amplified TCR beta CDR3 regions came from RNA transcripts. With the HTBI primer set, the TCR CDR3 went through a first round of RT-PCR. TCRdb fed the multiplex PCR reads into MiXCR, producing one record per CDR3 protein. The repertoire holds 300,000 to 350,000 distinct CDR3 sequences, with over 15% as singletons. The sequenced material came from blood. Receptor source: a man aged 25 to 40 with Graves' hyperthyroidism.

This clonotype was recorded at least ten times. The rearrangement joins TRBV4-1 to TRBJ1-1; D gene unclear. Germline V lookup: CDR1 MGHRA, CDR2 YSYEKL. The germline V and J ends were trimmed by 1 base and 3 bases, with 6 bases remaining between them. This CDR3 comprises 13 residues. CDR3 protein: CASSQVPDTEAFF. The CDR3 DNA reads TGCGCCAGCAGCCAAGTTCCGGACACTGAAGCTTTCTTT.

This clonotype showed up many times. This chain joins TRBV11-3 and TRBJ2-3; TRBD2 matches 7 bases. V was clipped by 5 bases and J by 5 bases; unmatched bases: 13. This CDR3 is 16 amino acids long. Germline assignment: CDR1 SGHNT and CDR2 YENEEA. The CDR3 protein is CASSPTRGSEVDTQYF. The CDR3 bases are TGTGCCAGCAGCCCAACGCGGGGGTCCGAGGTAGATACGCAGTATTTT.

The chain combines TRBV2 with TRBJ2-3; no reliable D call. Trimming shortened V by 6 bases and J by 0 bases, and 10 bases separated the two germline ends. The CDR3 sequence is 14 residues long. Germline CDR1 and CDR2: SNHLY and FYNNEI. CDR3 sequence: CASRHGTSTDTQYF. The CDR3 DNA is TGTGCCAGCAGGCACGGAACTAGCACAGATACGCAGTATTTT.

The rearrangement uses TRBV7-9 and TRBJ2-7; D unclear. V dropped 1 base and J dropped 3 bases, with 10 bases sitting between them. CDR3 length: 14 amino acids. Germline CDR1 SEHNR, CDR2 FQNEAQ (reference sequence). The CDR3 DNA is TGTGCCAGCAGCTTAGAGCGCAGGATCTACGAGCAGTACTTC. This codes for CASSLERRIYEQYF.

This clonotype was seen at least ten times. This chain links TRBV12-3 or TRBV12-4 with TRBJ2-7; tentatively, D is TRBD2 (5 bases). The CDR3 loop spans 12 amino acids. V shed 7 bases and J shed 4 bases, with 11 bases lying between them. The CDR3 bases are TGTGCCAGCACCCGGACTCAATACGAGCAGTACTTC. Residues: CASTRTQYEQYF.

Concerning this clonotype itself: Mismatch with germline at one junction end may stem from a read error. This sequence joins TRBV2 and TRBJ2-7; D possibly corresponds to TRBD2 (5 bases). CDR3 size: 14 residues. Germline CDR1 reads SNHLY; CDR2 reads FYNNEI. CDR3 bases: TGTGCAAGCAAAACTAGGTTAGGCACCTACGAGCAGTACTTC. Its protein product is CASKTRLGTYEQYF.

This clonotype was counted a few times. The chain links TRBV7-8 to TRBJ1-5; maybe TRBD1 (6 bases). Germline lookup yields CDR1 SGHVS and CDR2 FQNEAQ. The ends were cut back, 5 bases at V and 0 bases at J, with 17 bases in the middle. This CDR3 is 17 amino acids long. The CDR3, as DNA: TGTGCCAGCAGCCTCAGTTGGGGGGCGGATAGCAATCAGCCCCAGCATTTT. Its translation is CASSLSWGADSNQPQHF.

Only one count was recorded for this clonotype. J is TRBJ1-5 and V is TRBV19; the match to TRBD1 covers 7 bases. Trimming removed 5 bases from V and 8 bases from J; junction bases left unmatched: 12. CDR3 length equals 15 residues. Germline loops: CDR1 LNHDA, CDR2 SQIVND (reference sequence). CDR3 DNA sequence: TGTGCCAGTAGTTCCCCCGGGACAGCCGTTGAGCCCCAGCATTTT. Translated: CASSSPGTAVEPQHF. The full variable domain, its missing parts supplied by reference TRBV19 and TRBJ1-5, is DGGITQSPKYLFRKEGQNVTLSCEQNLNHDAMYWYRQDPGQGLRLIYYSQIVNDFQKGDIAEGYSVSREKKESFPLTVTSAQKNPTAFYLCASSSPGTAVEPQHFGDGTRLSIL.

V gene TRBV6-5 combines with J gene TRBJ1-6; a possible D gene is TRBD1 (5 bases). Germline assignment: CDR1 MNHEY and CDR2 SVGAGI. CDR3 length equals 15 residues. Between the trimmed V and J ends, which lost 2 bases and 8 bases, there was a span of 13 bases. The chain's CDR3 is CASSYLLPRDSPLHF. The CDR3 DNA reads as TGTGCCAGCAGTTACCTTCTACCCAGGGATTCACCCCTCCACTTT.

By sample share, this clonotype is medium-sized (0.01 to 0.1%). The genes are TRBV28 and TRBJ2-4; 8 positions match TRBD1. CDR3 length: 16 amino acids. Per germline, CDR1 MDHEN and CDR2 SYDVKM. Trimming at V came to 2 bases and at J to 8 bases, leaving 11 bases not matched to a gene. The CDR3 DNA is TGTGCCAGCAGTTTAGGCCCCGGACAGGGAGCGGACATTCAGTACTTC. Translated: CASSLGPGQGADIQYF.

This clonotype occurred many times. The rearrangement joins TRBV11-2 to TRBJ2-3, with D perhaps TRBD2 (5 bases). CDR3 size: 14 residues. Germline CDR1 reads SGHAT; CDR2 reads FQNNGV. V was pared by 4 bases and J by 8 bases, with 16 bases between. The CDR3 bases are TGTGCCAGCAGCTCCTCGCGAGGCGAGGGTACGCAGTATTTT. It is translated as CASSSSRGEGTQYF.

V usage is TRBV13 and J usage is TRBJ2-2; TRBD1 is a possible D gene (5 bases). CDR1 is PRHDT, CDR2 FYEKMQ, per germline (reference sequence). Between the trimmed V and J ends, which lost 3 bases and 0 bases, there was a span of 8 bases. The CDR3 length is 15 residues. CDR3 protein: CASSFLGANTGELFF. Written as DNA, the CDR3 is TGTGCCAGCAGCTTTCTAGGGGCGAACACCGGGGAGCTGTTTTTT.

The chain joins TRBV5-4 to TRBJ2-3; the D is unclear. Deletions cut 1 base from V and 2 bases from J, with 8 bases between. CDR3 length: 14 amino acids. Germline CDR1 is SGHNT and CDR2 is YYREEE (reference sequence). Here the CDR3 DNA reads TGTGCCAGCAGCTTGAGGCGTAACACAGATACGCAGTATTTT. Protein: CASSLRRNTDTQYF.

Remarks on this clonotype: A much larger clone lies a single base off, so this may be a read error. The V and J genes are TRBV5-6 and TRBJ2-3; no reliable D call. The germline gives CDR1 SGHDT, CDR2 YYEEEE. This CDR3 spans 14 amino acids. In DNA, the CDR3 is TGTACCAGCAGCTTAGGTGGGTTTGGAGATACGCAGTATTTT. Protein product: CTSSLGGFGDTQYF.

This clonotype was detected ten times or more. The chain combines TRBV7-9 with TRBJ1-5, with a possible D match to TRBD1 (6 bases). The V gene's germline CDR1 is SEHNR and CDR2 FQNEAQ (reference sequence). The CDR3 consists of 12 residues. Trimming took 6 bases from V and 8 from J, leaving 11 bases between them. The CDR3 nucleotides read TGTGCCAGCAGTAATGGGGGCAAGCCCCAGCATTTT. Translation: CASSNGGKPQHF.

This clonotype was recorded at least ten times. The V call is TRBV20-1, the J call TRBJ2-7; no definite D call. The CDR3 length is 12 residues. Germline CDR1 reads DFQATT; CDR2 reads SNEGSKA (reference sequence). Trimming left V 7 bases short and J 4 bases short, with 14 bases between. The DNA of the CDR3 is TGCAGTGGCCAGTCCCAAAATTACGAGCAGTACTTC. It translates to CSGQSQNYEQYF.

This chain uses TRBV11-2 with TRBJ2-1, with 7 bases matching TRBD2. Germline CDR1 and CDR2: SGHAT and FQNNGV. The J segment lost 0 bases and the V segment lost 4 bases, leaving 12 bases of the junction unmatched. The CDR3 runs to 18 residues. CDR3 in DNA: TGTGCCAGCAGCTCCTTGACTAGCCCCTACGGCTCCTACAATGAGCAGTTCTTC. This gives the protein CASSSLTSPYGSYNEQFF. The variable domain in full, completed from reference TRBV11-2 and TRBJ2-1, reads EAGVAQSPRYKIIEKRQSVAFWCNPISGHATLYWYQQILGQGPKLLIQFQNNGVVDDSQLPKDRFSAERLKGVDSTLKIQPAKLEDSAVYLCASSSLTSPYGSYNEQFFGPGTRLTVL.

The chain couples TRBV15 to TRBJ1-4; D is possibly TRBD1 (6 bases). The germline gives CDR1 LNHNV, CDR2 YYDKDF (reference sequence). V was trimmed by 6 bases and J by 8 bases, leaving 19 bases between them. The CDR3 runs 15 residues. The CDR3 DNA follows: TGTGCCACCAGTTCCTACGACAGGCAAAGAGAAAAACTGTTTTTT. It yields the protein CATSSYDRQREKLFF.

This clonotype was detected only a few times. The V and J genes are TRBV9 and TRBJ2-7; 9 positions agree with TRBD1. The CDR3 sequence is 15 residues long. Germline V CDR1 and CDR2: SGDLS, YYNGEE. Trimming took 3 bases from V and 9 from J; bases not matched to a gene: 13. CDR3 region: CASSGTGTGSTGQYF. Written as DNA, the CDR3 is TGTGCCAGCAGCGGAACCGGGACAGGGAGTACGGGGCAGTACTTC.

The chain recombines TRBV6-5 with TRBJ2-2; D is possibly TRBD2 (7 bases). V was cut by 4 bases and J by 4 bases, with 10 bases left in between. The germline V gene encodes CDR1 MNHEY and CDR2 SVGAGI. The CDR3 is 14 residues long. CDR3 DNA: TGTGCCAGCAGTTGGGAGGGGGTCACCGGGGAGCTGTTTTTT. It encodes CASSWEGVTGELFF.

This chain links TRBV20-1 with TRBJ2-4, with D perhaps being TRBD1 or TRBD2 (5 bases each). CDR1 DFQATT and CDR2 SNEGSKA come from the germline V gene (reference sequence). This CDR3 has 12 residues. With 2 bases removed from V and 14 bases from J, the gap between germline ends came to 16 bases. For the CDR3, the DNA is TGCAGTGCTAGACTAACTCGGGAAGGGGAGTACTTC. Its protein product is CSARLTREGEYF.

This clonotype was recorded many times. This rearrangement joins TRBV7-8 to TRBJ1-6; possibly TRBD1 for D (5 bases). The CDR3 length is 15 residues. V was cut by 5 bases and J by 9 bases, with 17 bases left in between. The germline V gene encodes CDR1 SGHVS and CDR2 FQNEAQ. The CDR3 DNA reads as TGTGCCAGCAGCCCTTGGGGAAGGGGTGGTTCACCCCTCCACTTT. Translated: CASSPWGRGGSPLHF.

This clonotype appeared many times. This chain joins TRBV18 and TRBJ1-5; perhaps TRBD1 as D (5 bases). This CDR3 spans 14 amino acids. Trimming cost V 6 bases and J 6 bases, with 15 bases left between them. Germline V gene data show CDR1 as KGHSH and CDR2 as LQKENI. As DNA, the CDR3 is TGTGCCAGCTCGCTTGGACAATTCGGTCAGCCCCAGCATTTT. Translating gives CASSLGQFGQPQHF.

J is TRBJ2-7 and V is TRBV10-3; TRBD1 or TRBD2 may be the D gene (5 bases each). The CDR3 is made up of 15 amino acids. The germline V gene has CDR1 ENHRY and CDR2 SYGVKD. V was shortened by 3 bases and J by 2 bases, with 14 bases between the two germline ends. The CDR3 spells CAISDRDGATYEQYF. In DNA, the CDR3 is TGTGCCATCAGTGACAGGGACGGAGCCACCTACGAGCAGTACTTC.

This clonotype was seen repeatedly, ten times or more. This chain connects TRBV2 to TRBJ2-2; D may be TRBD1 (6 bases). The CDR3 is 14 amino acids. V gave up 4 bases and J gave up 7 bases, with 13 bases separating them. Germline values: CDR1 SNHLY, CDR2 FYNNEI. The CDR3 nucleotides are TGTGCCAGCAGTGGTACAGGGTTTGACGGGGAGCTGTTTTTT. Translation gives CASSGTGFDGELFF.

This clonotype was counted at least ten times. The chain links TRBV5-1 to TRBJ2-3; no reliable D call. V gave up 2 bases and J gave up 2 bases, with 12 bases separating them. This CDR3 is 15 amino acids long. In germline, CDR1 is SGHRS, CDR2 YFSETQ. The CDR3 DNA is TGCGCCAGCAGCTTTATAGGGCGAGCCACAGATACGCAGTATTTT. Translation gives CASSFIGRATDTQYF.

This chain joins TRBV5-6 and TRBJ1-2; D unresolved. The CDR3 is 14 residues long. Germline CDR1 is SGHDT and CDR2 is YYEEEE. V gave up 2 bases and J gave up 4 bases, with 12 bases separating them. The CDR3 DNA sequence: TGTGCCAGCAGCTTAAGCCCGGACTCCTATGGCTACACCTTC. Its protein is CASSLSPDSYGYTF.